Reported below is one T cell receptor (beta chain). Authors' analysis steps: By means of reference gene primer amplification, nucleated cell counts were estimated. The table came from immunoSEQ multiplex PCR; TCRdb's copy has only in-frame clones and leaves some out. D and trimming were read from the DNA, whereas the V and J calls and clone size are those reported in that table. The sample includes roughly 65,000 clones, about three quarters of them seen just once. These data belong to a study of blood T cell repertoires in COVID-19. Study-level information: Donors in the United States, Italy and Spain gave samples during acute or convalescent COVID-19. T cells, B-cell-depleted T cells, or PBMCs provided the cDNA or gDNA that served as material.

Trimming stripped 2 bases from V and 4 bases from J, with 3 bases between. The CDR3 has 11 amino acids. Germline CDR1 and CDR2: MDHEN and SYDVKM. What was sequenced was peripheral blood. The source of this sequence is an elderly man with acute or convalescent COVID-19. This sequence joins TRBV28 and TRBJ2-7; unclear D gene. Here the CDR3 DNA reads TGTGCCAGCAGTTTACGGTACGAGCAGTACTTC. This codes for CASSLRYEQYF.